This TCR beta chain was sequenced for a study of CXCR3-negative and CXCR3-positive naive CD8 T cells. General observations from the study: More hydrophobic TRB CDR3s occurred in CXCR3-positive than in CXCR3-negative naive cells.

All TRB cDNA libraries came from 5' RACE performed with UMI labels. From its re-call of the 5' RACE reads, TCRdb lists each CDR3 protein once, without DNA. The table counts about 84,000 distinct CDR3 sequences; around 0.62% lies in the top ten. This CDR3 region has 13 residues. About this clonotype: Antigen: not known.

The chain combines TRBV12-3 or TRBV12-4 with TRBJ1-1. This sequence was found in a human donor in good health. Some clones in this sample may be carry-over from other donors' samples. Sequenced material: naive CXCR3+ CD8+ T cells from blood. As to subset: CD45RO-CCR7+CD27+CD95- naive CD8+ T cells expressing CXCR3 (TNR3+). This CDR3 reads CASIEGLGPEAFF.